This T cell receptor beta chain was profiled in a study of blood T cell repertoires in COVID-19. Across the study: Some COVID-19 samples were acute and others convalescent; all came from the United States, Italy and Spain. The analysed material was cDNA or gDNA that came from T cells, B-cell-depleted T cells, or PBMCs.

This CDR3 spans 13 amino acids. Germline V gene data show CDR1 as ENHRY and CDR2 as SYGVKD. The J segment lost 2 bases and the V segment lost 8 bases, leaving 4 bases of the junction unmatched. In the original processing: It was from reference gene primer amplification that nucleated cell counts were estimated. Profiling relied on immunoSEQ multiplex PCR, and the TCRdb table lists in-frame clones only, not all of them. V and J calls and clone size are those listed in that table; D and trimming were worked out from the DNA. The table includes some 120,000 clones, roughly 79% detected once. The clonotype comes from a human donor in a cohort sampled during active COVID-19. The sequenced material came from peripheral blood. The rearrangement uses TRBV10-3 and TRBJ2-7; 9 bases agree with TRBD2. CDR3 bases: TGTGCCATCGGGGCGGGGGGGGCCTACGAGCAGTACTTC. Its protein is CAIGAGGAYEQYF.